The T cell receptor delta chain described here comes from a study of gamma-delta chains in newborns, infants, children. The overall study: Polyclonal expansion of innate γδ T cells after birth follows microbial exposure.

This clone rates as medium-sized. Germline CDR1 GEAIGNYY, CDR2 EKD. The V gene end was trimmed by 3 bases and the J gene end by 3 bases; junction bases not matched to a gene: 12. The length of the CDR3 is 17 residues. TCRdb re-called the reads using CATT. Among 5,700 or so delta-chain clones listed, about 14% were seen once. The sequence was obtained from a child who was a newborn, infant or young child, either healthy, febrile or measles-vaccinated (not recorded which). The specimen comprised blood, sampled at baseline. The chain links TRDV2 to TRDJ1; 10 nucleotides line up with TRDD3. The CDR3 sequence: CACDPLGDPVAADKLIF. DNA for the CDR3: TGTGCCTGTGACCCACTGGGGGATCCGGTAGCAGCCGATAAACTCATCTTT.